This is a list of T cell receptor beta chains from one sample in a study of memory CD4+ T cells and cytomegalovirus serostatus. Assay used: immunoSEQ multiplex PCR; TCRdb lists only in-frame clones, some missing. Among over 75,000 clones, 75% to 85% were seen once, and the ten largest hold 3.6%. The source material was memory CD4+ T cells from blood. All receptors derive from an adult in good health and CMV-seropositive. Both conserved end residues are part of each CDR3. The order of the fields is V gene, clone size, J gene, D gene, CDR3 DNA, CDR3 protein. A D gene is named only where the DNA matches it firmly. For some rows the clone size is stated as once, few or many, or as a class when expanded; others skip it.

TRBV5-6	-	TRBJ2-3	-	TGTGCCAGCAGCTTCCTCCAGACAGATACGCAGTATTTT	CASSFLQTDTQYF
TRBV7-9	-	TRBJ2-2	-	TGTGCCAGCAGGTCGCAGGGGCGCACCGGGGAGCTGTTTTTT	CASRSQGRTGELFF
TRBV11-2	-	TRBJ2-2	-	TGTGCCAGCAGCCCACGGGGAGCCCTCGCGAACACCGGGGAGCTGTTTTTT	CASSPRGALANTGELFF
TRBV9	-	TRBJ2-5	-	TGTGCCAGCAGCCTCGGACCTGTCGAAGAGACCCAGTACTTC	CASSLGPVEETQYF
TRBV5-1	-	TRBJ2-1	TRBD2	TGCGCCAGCAGCTTGGGACCGGGACTAGGGAACAATGAGCAGTTCTTC	CASSLGPGLGNNEQFF
TRBV15	-	TRBJ1-2	-	TGTGCCACCAGCCTTTCGTGGGGAGGCTACACCTTC	CATSLSWGGYTF
TRBV7-6	-	TRBJ2-7	TRBD2	TGTGCCAGCAGCCCCTCACTAGCGGGAGGATCCTACGAGCAGTACTTC	CASSPSLAGGSYEQYF
TRBV7-7	-	TRBJ2-3	-	TGTGCTAGCAGCTCCGGGACTAGGGGGCCCGGGGATACGCAGTATTTT	CASSSGTRGPGDTQYF
TRBV5-4	-	TRBJ1-2	-	TGTGCCAGCAGCTTGGGGTATAACTATGGCTACACCTTC	CASSLGYNYGYTF
TRBV2	-	TRBJ1-6	-	TGTGCCAGCGGAAACAGGAGCTCCTATAATTCACCCCTCCACTTT	CASGNRSSYNSPLHF
TRBV5-1	-	TRBJ2-2	-	TGCGCCAGCAGCCCCGAGCCGACCGGGGAGCTGTTTTTT	CASSPEPTGELFF
TRBV6-1	few	TRBJ2-3	TRBD1	TGTGCCAGCTCCGGGACAGGGATCACAGATACGCAGTATTTT	CASSGTGITDTQYF
TRBV6-1	-	TRBJ1-5	TRBD1	TGTGCCAGCCATTGGACAGGGGAGAATCAGCCCCAGCATTTT	CASHWTGENQPQHF
TRBV29-1	-	TRBJ2-4	TRBD1	TGCAGCGTTGGCGGACAGGCGAAAAACATTCAGTACTTC	CSVGGQAKNIQYF
TRBV7-9	-	TRBJ1-6	-	TGTGCCAGCAGCCCACAGGGTAATTCACCCCTCCACTTT	CASSPQGNSPLHF